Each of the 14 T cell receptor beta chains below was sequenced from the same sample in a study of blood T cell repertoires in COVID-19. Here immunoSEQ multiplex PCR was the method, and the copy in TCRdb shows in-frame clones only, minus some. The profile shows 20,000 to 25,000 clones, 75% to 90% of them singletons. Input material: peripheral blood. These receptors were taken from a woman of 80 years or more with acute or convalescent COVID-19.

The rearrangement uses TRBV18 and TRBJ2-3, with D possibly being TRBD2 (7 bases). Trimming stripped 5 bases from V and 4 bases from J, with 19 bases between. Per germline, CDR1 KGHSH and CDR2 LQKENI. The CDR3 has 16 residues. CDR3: CASSAFAGAQSDTQYF. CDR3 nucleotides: TGTGCCAGCTCAGCGTTTGCGGGGGCTCAGTCAGATACGCAGTATTTT. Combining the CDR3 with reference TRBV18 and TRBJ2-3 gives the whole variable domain NAGVMQNPRHLVRRRGQEARLRCSPMKGHSHVYWYRQLPEEGLKFMVYLQKENIIDESGMPKERFSAEFPKEGPSILRIQQVVRGDSAAYFCASSAFAGAQSDTQYFGPGTRLTVL.

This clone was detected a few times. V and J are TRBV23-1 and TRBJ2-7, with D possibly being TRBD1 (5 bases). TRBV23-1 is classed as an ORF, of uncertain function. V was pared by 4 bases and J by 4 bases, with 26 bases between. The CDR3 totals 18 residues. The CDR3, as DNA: TGCGCCAGCAGTCTCACCCCGCACGGACACTGTAAACTGTACGAGCAGTACTTC. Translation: CASSLTPHGHCKLYEQYF.

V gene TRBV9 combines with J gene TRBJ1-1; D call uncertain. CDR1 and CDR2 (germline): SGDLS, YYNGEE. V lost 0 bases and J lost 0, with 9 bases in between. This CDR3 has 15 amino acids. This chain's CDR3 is CASSVEPGMNTEAFF. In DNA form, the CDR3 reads TGTGCCAGCAGCGTAGAGCCGGGGATGAACACTGAAGCTTTCTTT.

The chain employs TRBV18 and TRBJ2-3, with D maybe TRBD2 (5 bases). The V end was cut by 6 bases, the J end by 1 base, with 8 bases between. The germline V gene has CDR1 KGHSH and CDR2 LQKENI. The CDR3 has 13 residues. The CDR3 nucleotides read TGTGCCAGCTCCCCCGGGGGCACAGATACGCAGTATTTT. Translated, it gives CASSPGGTDTQYF.

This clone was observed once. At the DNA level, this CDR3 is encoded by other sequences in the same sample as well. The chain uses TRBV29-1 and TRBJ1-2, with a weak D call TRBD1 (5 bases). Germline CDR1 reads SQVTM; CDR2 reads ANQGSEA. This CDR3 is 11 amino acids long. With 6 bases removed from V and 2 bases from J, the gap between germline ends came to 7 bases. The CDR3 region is CSVGGNYGYTF. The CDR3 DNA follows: TGCAGCGTCGGGGGGAACTATGGCTACACCTTC. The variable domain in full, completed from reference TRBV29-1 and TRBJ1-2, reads SAVISQKPSRDICQRGTSLTIQCQVDSQVTMMFWYRQQPGQSLTLIATANQGSEATYESGFVIDKFPISRPNLTFSTLTVSNMSPEDSSIYLCSVGGNYGYTFGSGTRLTVV.

The CDR3 region is CASSLTGAYDTQYF. The CDR3 nucleotides read TGCGCCAGCAGCTTGACAGGGGCGTACGATACGCAGTATTTT. This chain uses TRBV5-1 with TRBJ2-3; 7 bases are shared with TRBD1. CDR1 and CDR2 from the germline V gene are SGHRS and YFSETQ. V lost 1 base to trimming and J lost 6 bases; unmatched junction nucleotides: 5. The CDR3 is 14 amino acids.

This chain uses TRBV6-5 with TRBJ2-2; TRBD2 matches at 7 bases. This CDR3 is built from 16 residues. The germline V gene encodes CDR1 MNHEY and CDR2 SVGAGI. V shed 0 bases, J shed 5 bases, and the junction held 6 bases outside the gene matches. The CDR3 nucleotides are TGTGCCAGCAGTTACTCCGAGGGAGGGAATACCGGGGAGCTGTTTTTT. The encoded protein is CASSYSEGGNTGELFF.

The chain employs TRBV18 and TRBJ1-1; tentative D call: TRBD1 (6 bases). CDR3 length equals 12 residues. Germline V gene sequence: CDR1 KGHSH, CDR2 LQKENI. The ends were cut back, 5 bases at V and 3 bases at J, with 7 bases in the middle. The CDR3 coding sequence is TGTGCCAGCTCATACAGGGACACTGAAGCTTTCTTT. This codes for CASSYRDTEAFF.

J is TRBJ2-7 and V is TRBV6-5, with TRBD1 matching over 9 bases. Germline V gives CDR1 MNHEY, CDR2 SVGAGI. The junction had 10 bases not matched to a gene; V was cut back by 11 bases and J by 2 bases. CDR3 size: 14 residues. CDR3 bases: TGTGCCTCCAGGGGGACAGGGATTACCTACGAGCAGTACTTC. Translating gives CASRGTGITYEQYF.

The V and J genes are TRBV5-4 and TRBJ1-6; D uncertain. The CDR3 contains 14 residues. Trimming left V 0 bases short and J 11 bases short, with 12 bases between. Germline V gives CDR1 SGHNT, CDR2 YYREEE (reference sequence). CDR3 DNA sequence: TGTGCCAGCAGCTTGGCCGGGGTGGATACACCCCTCCACTTT. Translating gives CASSLAGVDTPLHF.

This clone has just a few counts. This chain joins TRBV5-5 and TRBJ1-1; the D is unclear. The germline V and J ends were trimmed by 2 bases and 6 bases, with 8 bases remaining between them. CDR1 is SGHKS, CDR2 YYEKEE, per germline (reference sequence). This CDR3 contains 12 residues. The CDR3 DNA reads TGTGCCAGCAGCTTTTCATCGGCTGAAGCTTTCTTT. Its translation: CASSFSSAEAFF.

CDR3 amino acids: CASSYLFREGKLFF. The CDR3, as DNA: TGTGCCAGCAGTTATCTGTTCAGGGAAGGAAAACTGTTTTTT. The J gene is TRBJ1-4, the V gene TRBV6-6, with a tentative D call TRBD1 (5 bases). V lost 3 bases and J 10 bases, leaving 15 bases between the germline ends. In germline, CDR1 is MNHNY, CDR2 SVGAGI (reference sequence). This CDR3 is 14 amino acids long.

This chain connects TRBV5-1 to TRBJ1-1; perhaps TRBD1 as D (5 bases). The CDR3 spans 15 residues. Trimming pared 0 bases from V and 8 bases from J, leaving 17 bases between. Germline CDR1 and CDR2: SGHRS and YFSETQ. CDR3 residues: CASSLGGPGGEEAFF. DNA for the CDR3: TGCGCCAGCAGCTTGGGGGGCCCGGGAGGGGAGGAAGCTTTCTTT.

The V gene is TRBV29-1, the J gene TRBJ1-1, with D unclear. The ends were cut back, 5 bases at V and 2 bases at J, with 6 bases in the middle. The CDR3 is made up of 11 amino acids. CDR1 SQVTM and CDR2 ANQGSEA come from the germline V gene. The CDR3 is CSVKPNTEAFF. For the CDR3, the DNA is TGCAGCGTTAAGCCAAACACTGAAGCTTTCTTT.